Following are 7 T cell receptor beta chains from one sample sequenced in a study of blood T cells in healthy people across ages. PCR was performed a second time for about 6 to 12 cycles using a sample-barcoded 5' primer and a J-beta primer mix. A single record per CDR3 protein comes from TCRdb applying MiXCR to the 5' RACE reads. Of some 640,000 distinct CDR3 sequences in the sample, about 30% were seen once. The sequenced sample consisted of blood. These receptor sequences come from a woman aged 80 or over in good health.

This sequence joins TRBV7-2 and TRBJ2-5, with TRBD1 as a possible D gene (6 bases). V dropped 6 bases and J dropped 2 bases, with 13 bases sitting between them. This CDR3 is 14 amino acids long. Germline CDR1 reads SGHTA; CDR2 reads FQGNSA. In nucleotides, the CDR3 is TGTGCCAGCAGAAATAACAGGGATCAAGAGACCCAGTACTTC. Its protein is CASRNNRDQETQYF.

The J gene is TRBJ2-5, the V gene TRBV7-3; 12 positions match TRBD2. The germline V gene encodes CDR1 SGHTA and CDR2 FQGTGA. This CDR3 region has 15 residues. Trimming removed 3 bases from V and 13 bases from J; junction bases left unmatched: 12. The CDR3 bases are TGTGCCAGCAGCTTGGGACTAGCGGGCCAAGAGGCCCTGTACTTC. It translates to CASSLGLAGQEALYF.

V gene TRBV6-1 combines with J gene TRBJ2-6, with TRBD1 as a possible D gene (5 bases). The CDR3 totals 16 residues. The germline gives CDR1 MNHNS, CDR2 SASEGT. Trimming removed 4 bases from V and 4 bases from J, with 14 bases in between. The CDR3 region is CASSVASGSGANVLTF. The CDR3, as DNA: TGTGCCAGCAGTGTAGCCTCAGGGTCCGGGGCCAACGTCCTGACTTTC.

This clonotype was detected a few times. This sequence joins TRBV20-1 and TRBJ1-1; D uncertain. Germline V CDR1 and CDR2: DFQATT, SNEGSKA (reference sequence). V lost 6 bases, J lost 1 base, and 15 bases lay in between. CDR3 size: 14 residues. In DNA form, the CDR3 reads TGCAGTGCCAGTCCCAGGAACGGGAACACTGAAGCTTTCTTT. Its protein is CSASPRNGNTEAFF.

The genes are TRBV15 and TRBJ2-3; TRBD2 might be the D (6 bases). The V end lost 4 bases, the J end lost 1 base, and 15 bases lay between the germline ends. The CDR3 extends over 16 amino acids. Germline lookup yields CDR1 LNHNV and CDR2 YYDKDF (reference sequence). CDR3 in DNA: TGTGCCACCAGCAATCGGCGCGCGGGACGCACAGATACGCAGTATTTT. This sequence encodes CATSNRRAGRTDTQYF.

This clonotype was detected ten times or more. This chain joins TRBV19 and TRBJ1-1, with D perhaps matching TRBD1 (6 bases). Germline loops: CDR1 LNHDA, CDR2 SQIVND (reference sequence). The CDR3 is made up of 15 amino acids. V lost 7 bases to trimming and J lost 1 base, with 16 bases between them. The CDR3 DNA reads as TGTGCCAGTACCCCGGGGGACATCAAGAACACTGAAGCTTTCTTT. The encoded protein is CASTPGDIKNTEAFF.

This clonotype was counted at least ten times. This chain joins TRBV6-5 and TRBJ2-3, with 11 bases matching TRBD1. The CDR3 is made up of 20 amino acids. Germline V gene sequence: CDR1 MNHEY, CDR2 SVGAGI. J lost 0 bases, V lost 0 bases, and 11 bases had no gene match. The chain's CDR3 is CASSYSTPPGQGGSTDTQYF. In nucleotides, the CDR3 is TGTGCCAGCAGTTACTCCACACCCCCGGGACAGGGGGGCAGCACAGATACGCAGTATTTT.